The present TCR beta chain was sequenced within a study of blood T cell repertoires in COVID-19. Study overall: T cells, B-cell-depleted T cells, or PBMCs supplied cDNA or gDNA.

Recruitment covered some 25 US areas and drew participants whose ages spanned about 18 to 90 years. The CDR3 loop spans 15 amino acids. CDR1 and CDR2 from the germline V gene are SGHNT and YYREEE (reference sequence). V gave up 4 bases and J gave up 3 bases; unmatched junction bases: 4. Libraries were prepared by immunoSEQ multiplex PCR; TCRdb keeps only in-frame clonotypes and omits some of them. The sample has about 280,000 clones; around 84% are singletons. This receptor was taken from a woman between 50 and 59 years old who had recovered from COVID-19. The rearrangement joins TRBV5-4 to TRBJ2-2, with 9 positions matching TRBD1. The sequencing input was PBMCs or T cells enriched from blood (not recorded which). The CDR3 sequence: CASSRGQGYTGELFF. The CDR3, as DNA: TGTGCCAGCAGCAGGGGACAGGGCTACACCGGGGAGCTGTTTTTT.